Listed here are 22 T cell receptor beta chains from one sample, sequenced in a study of shared clonotypes between healthy human individuals. This table comes from immunoSEQ multiplex PCR, and its TCRdb copy is limited to in-frame clones, with some not included. Of over a million clones in the sample, about 75% were seen once. Sequenced: memory CD4+ T cells sorted from blood. Subset defined: CD45RA-negative fraction. These receptors were collected from a man between 18 and 29 years old in good health.

The chain combines TRBV27 with TRBJ1-4; D is uncertain. This CDR3 region has 14 residues. V was trimmed by 7 bases and J by 8 bases, leaving 17 bases between them. Germline values: CDR1 MNHEY, CDR2 SMNVEV (reference sequence). The chain's CDR3 is CASNPVRVLEKLFF. DNA of the CDR3: TGTGCCAGCAACCCCGTCCGGGTTTTGGAAAAACTGTTTTTT.

This clone was seen a handful of times. The rearrangement links TRBV5-4 to TRBJ2-1; 14 nucleotides agree with TRBD2. V dropped 3 bases and J dropped 10; count of bases not matched to a gene: 9. The germline CDR1 and CDR2 sequences are SGHNT and YYREEE (reference sequence). The CDR3 is 16 amino acids. CDR3 DNA sequence: TGTGCCAGCAGCTCCGGGACTAGCGGGGGAATAGACGAGCAGTTCTTC. As protein: CASSSGTSGGIDEQFF.

V usage is TRBV5-4 and J usage is TRBJ2-1; perhaps D is TRBD1 or TRBD2 (6 bases each). The V end was cut by 4 bases, the J end by 0 bases, with 14 bases between. Looked up from germline, CDR1 is SGHNT and CDR2 is YYREEE (reference sequence). The CDR3 runs to 16 residues. The CDR3 protein is CASSGKGGYSYNEQFF. In DNA form, the CDR3 reads TGTGCCAGCAGCGGCAAGGGGGGATACTCCTACAATGAGCAGTTCTTC.

The J gene is TRBJ1-5, the V gene TRBV6-5, with D perhaps TRBD1 (5 bases). The CDR3 contains 14 residues. Trimming stripped 6 bases from V and 0 bases from J, with 9 bases between. Germline CDR1 MNHEY, CDR2 SVGAGI. This CDR3 is CASRRDHSNQPQHF. CDR3 DNA sequence: TGTGCCAGCAGGCGGGACCATAGCAATCAGCCCCAGCATTTT.

Regarding this clone: A clone one base away is much larger, so this may be a read error. The same CDR3 can be traced to other DNA sequences in this sample. The V gene is TRBV6-1, the J gene TRBJ1-5; 10 bases are a match to TRBD1. This CDR3 is built from 13 residues. CDR1 is MNHNS, CDR2 SASEGT, per germline. The V and J ends lost 6 bases and 7 bases, in that order; junction bases with no gene match: 3. CDR3 region: CASRGTGDQPQHF. As DNA, the CDR3 is TGTGCCAGCAGGGGGACAGGGGACCAGCCCCAGCATTTT.

The gene calls are TRBV7-9 and TRBJ2-7; 11 bases align to TRBD2. J lost 7 bases, V lost 3 bases, and 5 bases had no gene match. CDR3 length equals 14 residues. CDR1 is SEHNR and CDR2 is FQNEAQ in the germline V gene (reference sequence). Here the CDR3 DNA reads TGTGCCAGCAGCTTTAGCGGGGGGGCCGAAGAGCAGTACTTC. This sequence encodes CASSFSGGAEEQYF.

This rearrangement joins TRBV5-1 to TRBJ2-7, with TRBD2 matching 12 bases. The ends lost 2 bases at V and 6 bases at J; junction bases unmatched: 12. The CDR3 extends over 17 amino acids. Germline loops: CDR1 SGHRS, CDR2 YFSETQ. CDR3 nucleotide sequence: TGCGCCAGCAGCTTCCTTCCTATTCTAGCGGGAGGGTCCGAGCAGTACTTC. Protein: CASSFLPILAGGSEQYF.

This clone has only a few counts. This chain uses TRBV27 with TRBJ2-6; weak D call: TRBD2 (6 bases). The V gene's germline CDR1 is MNHEY and CDR2 SMNVEV (reference sequence). The ends were cut back, 5 bases at V and 2 bases at J, with 22 bases in the middle. The length of the CDR3 is 19 residues. Here the CDR3 reads CASSPRVGGIGPGANVLTF. CDR3 nucleotides: TGTGCCAGCAGTCCAAGGGTGGGGGGTATAGGGCCTGGGGCCAACGTCCTGACTTTC. The variable domain in full, with the rest retrieved from reference TRBV27 and TRBJ2-6, is EAQVTQNPRYLITVTGKKLTVTCSQNMNHEYMSWYRQDPGLGLRQIYYSMNVEVTDKGDVPEGYKVSRKEKRNFPLILESPSPNQTSLYFCASSPRVGGIGPGANVLTFGAGSRLTVL.

J is TRBJ2-1 and V is TRBV7-2; D gene ambiguous. V was pared by 3 bases and J by 7 bases, with 16 bases between. This CDR3 has 15 residues. Germline CDR1 SGHTA, CDR2 FQGNSA. The CDR3 region is CASSLGYEAWNEQFF. The DNA for the CDR3 is TGTGCCAGCAGCTTGGGCTACGAGGCGTGGAATGAGCAGTTCTTC. Full variable domain (missing parts from reference TRBV7-2 and TRBJ2-1): GAGVSQSPSNKVTEKGKDVELRCDPISGHTALYWYRQSLGQGLEFLIYFQGNSAPDKSGLPSDRFSAERTGGSVSTLTIQRTQQEDSAVYLCASSLGYEAWNEQFFGPGTRLTVL.

This clone was counted at least ten times. The chain employs TRBV7-2 and TRBJ2-5, with D tentatively TRBD2 (6 bases). The CDR3 spans 13 residues. V lost 5 bases and J lost 5, with 12 bases in between. From germline, CDR1 is SGHTA and CDR2 FQGNSA. In DNA, the CDR3 is TGTGCCAGCAGCCGAAAAGCGGGTGAGACCCAGTACTTC. Translation: CASSRKAGETQYF.

This sequence joins TRBV5-1 and TRBJ1-1, with D unresolved. Trimming cost V 6 bases and J 6 bases, with 24 bases left between them. Germline V gene lookup returns CDR1 SGHRS and CDR2 YFSETQ. The CDR3 consists of 16 residues. This chain's CDR3 is CASTKDSGGRLAEAFF. CDR3 coding DNA: TGCGCCAGCACAAAGGATTCCGGTGGACGGCTCGCTGAAGCTTTCTTT.

This clone was detected many times. The chain has TRBV7-2 and TRBJ2-5; 9 bases are a match to TRBD1. V lost 4 bases and J lost 2; bases outside the gene matches: 8. CDR1 SGHTA and CDR2 FQGNSA come from the germline V gene. The CDR3 spans 16 residues. The CDR3 protein is CASSSVGTGFQETQYF. The CDR3 DNA reads as TGTGCCAGCAGCTCGGTCGGGACAGGGTTTCAAGAGACCCAGTACTTC.

The sample holds a few counts of this clone. In DNA form, the CDR3 reads TGTGCCAGCAGCTTGCTGGAACCAGGGCCGCAGTATTTT. This sequence encodes CASSLLEPGPQYF. The V and J genes are TRBV5-5 and TRBJ2-3, with D possibly being TRBD1 (5 bases). CDR1 and CDR2 (germline): SGHKS, YYEKEE (reference sequence). The CDR3 extends over 13 amino acids. Trimming removed 1 base at V and 10 bases at J, with 13 bases between.

The V and J genes are TRBV6-1 and TRBJ1-5; D is undetermined. Germline values: CDR1 MNHNS, CDR2 SASEGT. The V end lost 2 bases, the J end lost 6 bases, and 5 bases lay between the germline ends. CDR3 length: 12 amino acids. As DNA, the CDR3 is TGTGCCAGCAGTGAATTTAGTCAGCCCCAGCATTTT. Protein product: CASSEFSQPQHF.

The V and J genes are TRBV7-2 and TRBJ2-7, with D hard to call. V lost 1 base, J lost 2 bases, and 9 bases lay in between. This CDR3 contains 14 residues. Germline V CDR1 and CDR2: SGHTA, FQGNSA. The CDR3 here is CASSLDGNPYEQYF. The CDR3 region has the DNA TGTGCCAGCAGCTTAGACGGAAACCCCTACGAGCAGTACTTC.

This rearrangement joins TRBV6-5 to TRBJ2-7, with 7 bases aligning to TRBD1. Looked up from germline, CDR1 is MNHEY and CDR2 is SVGAGI. CDR3 size: 11 residues. The junction had 4 bases not matched to a gene; V was cut back by 10 bases and J by 4 bases. The CDR3 protein is CAIDRVYEQYF. CDR3 in DNA: TGTGCCATCGACAGGGTTTACGAGCAGTACTTC.

The gene calls are TRBV6-1 and TRBJ2-3, with 7 bases aligning to TRBD2. The CDR3 contains 14 residues. V shed 10 bases and J 5 bases; nucleotides not matched to a gene: 12. Per germline, CDR1 MNHNS and CDR2 SASEGT. The CDR3 DNA reads as TGTGCCACCTTAAGCGGGGCCAGGATAGATACGCAGTATTTT. It translates to CATLSGARIDTQYF.

V gene TRBV10-3 combines with J gene TRBJ2-1; 10 nucleotides line up with TRBD2. J lost 6 bases, V lost 7 bases, and 6 bases had no gene match. In germline, CDR1 is ENHRY, CDR2 SYGVKD. The CDR3 has 14 residues. CDR3 DNA sequence: TGTGCCATCACCGACAGCGGGGGGGTCAATGAGCAGTTCTTC. This gives the protein CAITDSGGVNEQFF.

This clone was found a few times. V and J are TRBV19 and TRBJ2-2, with 8 bases lining up with TRBD1. Per germline, CDR1 LNHDA and CDR2 SQIVND (reference sequence). This CDR3 is 14 amino acids long. The J segment lost 4 bases and the V segment lost 11 bases, leaving 9 bases of the junction unmatched. The CDR3, as DNA: TGTGCCGCTATGGGGACAGGAGCCACCGGGGAGCTGTTTTTT. Protein product: CAAMGTGATGELFF.

This clone was seen only once. One base away lies a much larger clone, so this may be a sequencing read error. Other nucleotide sequences in the sample specify the same CDR3. V usage is TRBV2 and J usage is TRBJ2-5; TRBD2 matches at 9 bases. With 3 bases clipped from V and 5 bases from J, the junction kept 1 base outside the gene matches. This CDR3 region has 13 residues. Germline lookup yields CDR1 SNHLY and CDR2 FYNNEI. The CDR3 region is CASSESGRETQYF. Written as DNA, the CDR3 is TGTGCCAGCAGTGAGAGCGGGAGGGAGACCCAGTACTTC.

Note on this clone: Other DNA sequences of this sample code for an identical CDR3. The chain employs TRBV30 and TRBJ1-1; D unclear. The germline V gene encodes CDR1 GTSNPN and CDR2 SVGIG (reference sequence). CDR3 length: 14 amino acids. The ends were cut back, 0 bases at V and 1 base at J, with 9 bases in the middle. The CDR3 protein is CAWSVLTANTEAFF. The CDR3 nucleotides read TGTGCCTGGAGTGTACTGACGGCGAACACTGAAGCTTTCTTT.

V is TRBV19 and J is TRBJ2-2; weak D call: TRBD1 (6 bases). There are 14 residues in the CDR3. In germline, CDR1 is LNHDA, CDR2 SQIVND (reference sequence). With 3 bases removed from V and 4 bases from J, the gap between germline ends came to 9 bases. For the CDR3, the DNA is TGTGCCAGTAGTATCGGACAGACCACCGGGGAGCTGTTTTTT. Translating gives CASSIGQTTGELFF.